A single sample is the source of the 5 T cell receptor beta chains below, sequenced in a study of shared clonotypes between healthy human individuals. Generated by immunoSEQ multiplex PCR, the TCRdb table keeps only in-frame clones and is missing some. In the table there are under 600,000 clones, about 97% of which are singletons. Material for sequencing was naive CD4+ T cells sorted from blood. Sample subset: CD45RA+ positively selected. Source of these receptors: a woman in her twenties or thirties in good health.

The gene calls are TRBV19 and TRBJ2-1; D unclear. This CDR3 contains 14 residues. V shed 5 bases and J shed 0 bases, with 8 bases lying between them. The germline V gene has CDR1 LNHDA and CDR2 SQIVND (reference sequence). CDR3 nucleotide sequence: TGTGCCAGTAGTGTCTGGAGCTCCTACAATGAGCAGTTCTTC. Protein: CASSVWSSYNEQFF.

The chain joins TRBV11-2 to TRBJ2-7; D unclear. The CDR3 is made up of 12 amino acids. Germline CDR1 is SGHAT and CDR2 is FQNNGV. Trimming removed 5 bases from V and 2 bases from J, with 7 bases in between. CDR3: CASSGRPYEQYF. The CDR3 coding sequence is TGTGCCAGCAGCGGCAGGCCCTACGAGCAGTACTTC.

The chain couples TRBV19 to TRBJ2-7, with 9 bases lining up with TRBD1. The CDR3 contains 13 residues. Germline loops: CDR1 LNHDA, CDR2 SQIVND (reference sequence). With V trimmed by 9 bases and J by 4 bases, 7 bases remained unmatched. CDR3 residues: CARGPGTGYEQYF. The CDR3 nucleotides are TGTGCCAGGGGTCCCGGGACAGGGTACGAGCAGTACTTC.

This clone was seen just once. The chain combines TRBV19 with TRBJ2-7; D remains ambiguous. V lost 1 base and J lost 0, with 7 bases in between. CDR1 and CDR2 (germline): LNHDA, SQIVND (reference sequence). The CDR3 covers 14 residues. The CDR3 bases are TGTGCCAGTAGTATAGGGACGGACTCCTACGAGCAGTACTTC. It translates to CASSIGTDSYEQYF.

J is TRBJ2-7 and V is TRBV27; 7 bases are shared with TRBD2. With V trimmed by 0 bases and J by 7 bases, 9 bases remained unmatched. CDR1 is MNHEY and CDR2 is SMNVEV in the germline V gene (reference sequence). The CDR3 length is 15 residues. The CDR3 DNA is TGTGCCAGCAGTTTATCTAAGGTCGTGGGAGGGGAGCAGTACTTC. Protein: CASSLSKVVGGEQYF.